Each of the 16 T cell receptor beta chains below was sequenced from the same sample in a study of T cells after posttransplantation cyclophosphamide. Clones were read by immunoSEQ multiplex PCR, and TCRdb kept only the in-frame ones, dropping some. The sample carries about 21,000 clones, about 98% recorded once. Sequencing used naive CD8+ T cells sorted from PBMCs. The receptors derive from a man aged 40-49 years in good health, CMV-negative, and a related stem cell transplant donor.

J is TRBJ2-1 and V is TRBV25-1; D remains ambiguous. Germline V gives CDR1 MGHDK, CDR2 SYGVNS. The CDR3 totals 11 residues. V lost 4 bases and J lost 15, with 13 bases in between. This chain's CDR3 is CASSAPSVSFF. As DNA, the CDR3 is TGTGCCAGCAGTGCCCCTTCGGTGTCGTTCTTC.

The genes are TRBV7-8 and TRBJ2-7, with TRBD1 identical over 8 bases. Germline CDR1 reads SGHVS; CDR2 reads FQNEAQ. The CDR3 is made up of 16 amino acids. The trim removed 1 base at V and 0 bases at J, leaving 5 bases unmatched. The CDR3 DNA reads TGTGCCAGCAGCTTAGAGACAGGGGCCCTCTCCTACGAGCAGTACTTC. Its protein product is CASSLETGALSYEQYF.

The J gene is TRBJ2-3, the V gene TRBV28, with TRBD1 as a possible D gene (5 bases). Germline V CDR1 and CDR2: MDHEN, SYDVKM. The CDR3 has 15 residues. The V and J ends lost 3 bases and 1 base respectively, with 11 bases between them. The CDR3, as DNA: TGTGCCAGCAGTTTTAGCAGGGTAGGCACAGATACGCAGTATTTT. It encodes CASSFSRVGTDTQYF.

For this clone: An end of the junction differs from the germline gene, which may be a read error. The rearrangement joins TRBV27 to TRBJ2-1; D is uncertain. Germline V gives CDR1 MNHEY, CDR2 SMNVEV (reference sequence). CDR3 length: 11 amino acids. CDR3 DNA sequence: TGTGCCGGCAGTTCCGTCGGTGAGCAGTTCTTC. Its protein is CAGSSVGEQFF.

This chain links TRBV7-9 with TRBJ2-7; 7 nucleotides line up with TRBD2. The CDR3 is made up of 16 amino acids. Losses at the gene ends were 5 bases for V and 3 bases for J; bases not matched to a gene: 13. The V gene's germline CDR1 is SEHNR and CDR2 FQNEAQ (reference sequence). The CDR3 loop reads CASSRLEASGVYEQYF. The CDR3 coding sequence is TGTGCCAGCAGCCGCCTGGAGGCTAGCGGAGTCTACGAGCAGTACTTC.

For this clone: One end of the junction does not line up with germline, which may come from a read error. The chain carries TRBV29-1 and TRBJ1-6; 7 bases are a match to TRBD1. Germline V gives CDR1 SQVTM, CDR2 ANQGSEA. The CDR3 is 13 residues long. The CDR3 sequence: CSVGQGLDSPLHF. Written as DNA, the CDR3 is TGCAGCGTTGGACAGGGTCTGGATTCCCCCCTCCACTTT. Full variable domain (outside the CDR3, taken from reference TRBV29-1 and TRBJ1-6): SAVISQKPSRDICQRGTSLTIQCQVDSQVTMMFWYRQQPGQSLTLIATANQGSEATYESGFVIDKFPISRPNLTFSTLTVSNMSPEDSSIYLCSVGQGLDSPLHFGNGTRLTVT.

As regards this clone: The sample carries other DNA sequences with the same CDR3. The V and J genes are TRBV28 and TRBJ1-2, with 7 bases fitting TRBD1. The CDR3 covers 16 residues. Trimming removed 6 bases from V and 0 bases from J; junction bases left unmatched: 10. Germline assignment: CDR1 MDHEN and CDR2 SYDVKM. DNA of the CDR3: TGTGCCAGCAGCTCGGGACAGACCCTAACTAACTATGGCTACACCTTC. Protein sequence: CASSSGQTLTNYGYTF.

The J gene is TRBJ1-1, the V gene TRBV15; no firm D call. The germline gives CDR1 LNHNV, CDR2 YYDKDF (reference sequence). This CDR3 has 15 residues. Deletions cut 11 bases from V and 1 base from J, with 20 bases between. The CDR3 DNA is TGTGCCTCGCGGGGATCCCGGCCCTCGAACACTGAAGCTTTCTTT. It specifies CASRGSRPSNTEAFF.

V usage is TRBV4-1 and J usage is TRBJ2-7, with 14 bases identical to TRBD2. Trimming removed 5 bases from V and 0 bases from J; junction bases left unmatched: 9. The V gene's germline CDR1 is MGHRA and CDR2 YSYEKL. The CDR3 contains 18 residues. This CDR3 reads CASSLGLAGAGSSYEQYF. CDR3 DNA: TGCGCCAGCAGCTTGGGACTAGCGGGAGCGGGTTCCTCCTACGAGCAGTACTTC.

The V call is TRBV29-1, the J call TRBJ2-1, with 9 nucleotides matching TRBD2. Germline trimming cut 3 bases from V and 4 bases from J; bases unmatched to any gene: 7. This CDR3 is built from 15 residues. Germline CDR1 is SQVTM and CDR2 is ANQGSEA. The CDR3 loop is CSVDSGSGSYNEQFF. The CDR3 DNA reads TGCAGCGTTGACTCTGGTAGCGGGAGTTACAATGAGCAGTTCTTC.

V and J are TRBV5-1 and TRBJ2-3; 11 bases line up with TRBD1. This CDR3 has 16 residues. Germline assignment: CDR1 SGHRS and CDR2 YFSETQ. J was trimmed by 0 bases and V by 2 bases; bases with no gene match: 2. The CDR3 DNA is TGCGCCAGCAGCTTTGGACAGGGGGCTAGCACAGATACGCAGTATTTT. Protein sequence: CASSFGQGASTDTQYF.

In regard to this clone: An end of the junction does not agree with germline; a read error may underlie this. Here the CDR3 reads CASSYSNSVRSFEQYF. The CDR3 DNA sequence: TGTGCCAGCAGTTACTCGAACTCGGTGCGATCCTTCGAGCAGTACTTC. This sequence joins TRBV6-5 and TRBJ2-7, with D unclear. The CDR3 totals 16 residues. Germline loops: CDR1 MNHEY, CDR2 SVGAGI.

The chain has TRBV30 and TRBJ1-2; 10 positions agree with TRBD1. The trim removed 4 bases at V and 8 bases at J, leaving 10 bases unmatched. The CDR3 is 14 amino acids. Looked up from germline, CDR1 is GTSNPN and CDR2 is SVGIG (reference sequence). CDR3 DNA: TGTGCCTGGAACCCGACAGGGGGCCTGGAAGGCTACACCTTC. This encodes CAWNPTGGLEGYTF.

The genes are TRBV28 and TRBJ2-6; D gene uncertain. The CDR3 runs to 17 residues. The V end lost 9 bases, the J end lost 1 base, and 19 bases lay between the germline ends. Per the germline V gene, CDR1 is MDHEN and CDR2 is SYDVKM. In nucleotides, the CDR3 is TGTGCCAGTAGCACGCCAATCCCGGAGTCTGGGGCCAACGTCCTGACTTTC. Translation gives CASSTPIPESGANVLTF.

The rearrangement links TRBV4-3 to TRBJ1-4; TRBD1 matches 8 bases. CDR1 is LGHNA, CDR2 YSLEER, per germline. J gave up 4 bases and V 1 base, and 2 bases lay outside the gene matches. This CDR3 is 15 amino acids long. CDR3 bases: TGCGCCAGCAGCCAAGGGACAGGGTTTAATGAAAAACTGTTTTTT. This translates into CASSQGTGFNEKLFF.

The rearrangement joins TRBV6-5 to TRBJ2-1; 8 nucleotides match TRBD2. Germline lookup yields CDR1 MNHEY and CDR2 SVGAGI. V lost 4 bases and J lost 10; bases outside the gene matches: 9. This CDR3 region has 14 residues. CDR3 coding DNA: TGTGCCAGCAGTTCCGCCGGGGGGGCCCTGGAGCAGTTCTTC. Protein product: CASSSAGGALEQFF.